A selection of T cell receptor beta chains follows, all from one sample in a study of T cells after yellow fever vaccination. TCRdb re-derived calls from the 5' RACE reads in MiXCR, one entry per CDR3 protein. This sample yields 450,000 to 600,000 distinct CDR3 sequences, of which approximately 12% are seen a single time; more than 12% belongs to the top ten. This sample comprised PBMCs, obtained on the day of the yellow fever booster vaccination. The receptors stem from a man in his thirties or forties who received the YFV17D yellow fever vaccine. Each CDR3 is given with its conserved first and last residue. Each record gives: J gene, V gene, D gene, clone size, CDR3 protein, CDR3 DNA. The D gene is left open where the match is weak. A clone size is listed for some rows: how often the clone was seen (once, few, many), or a class if it is expanded.

J: TRBJ1-1
V: TRBV7-2
D: TRBD1
size: few
CDR3: CASSPGQGAMNTEAFF
DNA: TGTGCCAGCAGCCCGGGACAGGGGGCAATGAACACTGAAGCTTTCTTT

J: TRBJ2-7
V: TRBV7-9
D: .
size: few
CDR3: CASSHTQDRYEQYF
DNA: TGTGCCAGCAGCCACACCCAGGACCGCTACGAGCAGTACTTC

J: TRBJ2-2
V: TRBV7-2
D: .
size: .
CDR3: CASSLGSLELFF
DNA: TGTGCCAGCAGCTTAGGAAGCCTGGAGCTGTTTTTT

J: TRBJ2-1
V: TRBV2
D: TRBD2
size: .
CDR3: CASSRTSVYNEQFF
DNA: TGTGCCAGCAGTAGGACTAGCGTATACAATGAGCAGTTCTTC

J: TRBJ2-6
V: TRBV11-2
D: .
size: .
CDR3: CASSPVGALGAGANVLTF
DNA: TGTGCCAGTAGCCCGGTCGGCGCACTAGGCGCTGGGGCCAACGTCCTGACTTTC

J: TRBJ1-6
V: TRBV20-1
D: .
size: .
CDR3: CSARDTNGDSPLHF
DNA: TGCAGTGCTAGAGATACCAACGGAGATTCACCCCTCCACTTT

J: TRBJ1-2
V: TRBV6-1
D: TRBD1
size: .
CDR3: CASSTRDSSALVGGYTF
DNA: TGTGCCAGCAGTACACGGGACAGCTCTGCGCTAGTCGGTGGCTACACCTTC

J: TRBJ1-1
V: TRBV28
D: TRBD1
size: few
CDR3: CASSRRGRGHTEAFF
DNA: TGTGCCAGCAGTCGAAGGGGCAGGGGGCATACTGAAGCTTTCTTT

J: TRBJ2-5
V: TRBV15
D: TRBD2
size: .
CDR3: CATSSGTSGTQETQYF
DNA: TGTGCCACCAGCAGCGGGACTAGCGGGACTCAAGAGACCCAGTACTTC

J: TRBJ2-3
V: TRBV4-2
D: TRBD2
size: many
CDR3: CASSPGLAGVSTDTQYF
DNA: TGTGCCAGCAGCCCAGGACTAGCGGGAGTGAGTACAGATACGCAGTATTTT

J: TRBJ1-1
V: TRBV7-2
D: .
size: .
CDR3: CASRVRADAEAFF
DNA: TGTGCCAGCAGGGTACGAGCCGACGCTGAAGCTTTCTTT

J: TRBJ2-7
V: TRBV15
D: TRBD1
size: few
CDR3: CATSRDAGTGGYEQYF
DNA: TGTGCCACCAGCAGAGACGCCGGGACAGGGGGCTACGAGCAGTACTTC

J: TRBJ2-1
V: TRBV27
D: TRBD1
size: many
CDR3: CASNVAGGNEQFF
DNA: TGTGCCAGCAATGTAGCAGGGGGCAATGAGCAGTTCTTC

J: TRBJ2-3
V: TRBV5-6
D: .
size: few
CDR3: CASSSGLETDTQYF
DNA: TGTGCCAGCAGCTCGGGACTCGAAACAGATACGCAGTATTTT

J: TRBJ2-7
V: TRBV20-1
D: TRBD2
size: few
CDR3: CSARRAGTDEQYF
DNA: TGCAGTGCTAGGAGAGCGGGGACCGACGAGCAGTACTTC

J: TRBJ2-7
V: TRBV7-9
D: .
size: few
CDR3: CASSLNRAPYEQYF
DNA: TGTGCCAGCAGCTTAAACAGGGCCCCCTACGAGCAGTACTTC

J: TRBJ1-1
V: TRBV7-9
D: .
size: few
CDR3: CASSELRLMNTEAFF
DNA: TGTGCCAGCAGCGAACTAAGGTTAATGAACACTGAAGCTTTCTTT

J: TRBJ2-7
V: TRBV3-1
D: .
size: .
CDR3: CASSRAAQQYF
DNA: TGTGCCAGCAGCCGGGCGGCTCAGCAGTACTTC

J: TRBJ2-7
V: TRBV5-1
D: .
size: .
CDR3: CASSFMAVPSYEQYF
DNA: TGCGCCAGCAGCTTCATGGCTGTACCTAGCTACGAGCAGTACTTC

J: TRBJ2-5
V: TRBV24-1
D: .
size: .
CDR3: CATSGGKETQYF
DNA: TGTGCCACCAGTGGTGGGAAAGAGACCCAGTACTTC

J: TRBJ2-1
V: TRBV28
D: .
size: .
CDR3: CASSLHEQFF
DNA: TGTGCCAGCAGTTTACATGAGCAGTTCTTC

J: TRBJ2-3
V: TRBV7-2
D: .
size: few
CDR3: CASSPARGVTDTQYF
DNA: TGTGCCAGCAGCCCGGCGAGGGGGGTCACAGATACGCAGTATTTT

J: TRBJ1-4
V: TRBV5-1
D: .
size: .
CDR3: CASSSPGTSEKLFF
DNA: TGCGCCAGCAGCTCACCGGGGACCTCGGAAAAACTGTTTTTT

J: TRBJ2-1
V: TRBV7-2
D: TRBD2
size: few
CDR3: CASSASGASSYNEQFF
DNA: TGTGCCAGCAGCGCTAGCGGGGCGAGCTCCTACAATGAGCAGTTCTTC

J: TRBJ2-6
V: TRBV20-1
D: .
size: few
CDR3: CSAVEGANVLTF
DNA: TGCAGTGCCGTGGAAGGGGCCAACGTCCTGACTTTC

J: TRBJ2-3
V: TRBV6-2/TRBV6-3
D: .
size: .
CDR3: CASRQTATLQYF
DNA: TGTGCCAGCAGACAGACAGCTACGCTTCAGTATTTT

J: TRBJ2-1
V: TRBV7-2
D: .
size: .
CDR3: CASSIGGVEQFF
DNA: TGTGCCAGCAGCATAGGAGGGGTTGAGCAGTTCTTC

J: TRBJ1-2
V: TRBV3-1
D: .
size: few
CDR3: CASSQDRRTYGYTF
DNA: TGTGCCAGCAGCCAAGATAGAAGAACCTATGGCTACACCTTC

J: TRBJ2-1
V: TRBV10-3
D: .
size: many
CDR3: CAISGAEGPKQFF
DNA: TGTGCCATCAGTGGAGCGGAAGGGCCTAAGCAGTTCTTC

J: TRBJ1-5
V: TRBV4-2
D: .
size: once
CDR3: CASSQDSIYQPQHF
DNA: TGTGCCAGCAGCCAGGACAGTATTTATCAGCCCCAGCATTTT

J: TRBJ2-7
V: TRBV12-3/TRBV12-4
D: TRBD2
size: few
CDR3: CASGTRFNEQYF
DNA: TGTGCATCCGGGACTAGGTTTAACGAGCAGTACTTC

J: TRBJ2-7
V: TRBV4-3
D: .
size: few
CDR3: CASSHAGRGNEQYF
DNA: TGCGCCAGCAGCCATGCGGGCCGGGGAAACGAGCAGTACTTC

J: TRBJ2-5
V: TRBV15
D: .
size: .
CDR3: CATSRGGGTNQETQYF
DNA: TGTGCCACCAGCAGAGGGGGCGGGACAAATCAAGAGACCCAGTACTTC

J: TRBJ2-7
V: TRBV6-2/TRBV6-3
D: .
size: few
CDR3: CASSYGEAYEQYF
DNA: TGTGCCAGCAGTTACGGGGAGGCCTACGAGCAGTACTTC

J: TRBJ2-7
V: TRBV7-2
D: TRBD1
size: few
CDR3: CASSTGQGQYEQYF
DNA: TGTGCCAGCAGCACCGGACAGGGGCAGTACGAGCAGTACTTC

J: TRBJ2-7
V: TRBV30
D: .
size: .
CDR3: CAWSRNNEQYF
DNA: TGTGCCTGGAGTCGAAATAACGAGCAGTACTTC

J: TRBJ2-3
V: TRBV20-1
D: TRBD1
size: .
CDR3: CSARDRNRGYTDTQYF
DNA: TGCAGTGCTAGAGATCGGAACAGGGGTTACACAGATACGCAGTATTTT

J: TRBJ2-3
V: TRBV12-3/TRBV12-4
D: .
size: few
CDR3: CASSLESRYTDTQYF
DNA: TGTGCCAGCAGTTTAGAAAGTCGGTACACAGATACGCAGTATTTT

J: TRBJ2-2
V: TRBV5-5
D: .
size: few
CDR3: CASSQYTGELFF
DNA: TGTGCCAGCAGCCAATACACCGGGGAGCTGTTTTTT

J: TRBJ2-1
V: TRBV30
D: TRBD2
size: many
CDR3: CAWTPGREGHEQFF
DNA: TGTGCCTGGACCCCCGGGCGGGAGGGCCACGAGCAGTTCTTC

J: TRBJ2-1
V: TRBV20-1
D: TRBD2
size: .
CDR3: CSARIAGGRPYNEQFF
DNA: TGCAGTGCTAGAATAGCGGGAGGAAGGCCCTACAATGAGCAGTTCTTC

J: TRBJ2-7
V: TRBV25-1
D: TRBD2
size: few
CDR3: CATAGTSTYEQYF
DNA: TGTGCCACCGCGGGGACTAGCACCTACGAGCAGTACTTC

J: TRBJ2-5
V: TRBV7-6
D: .
size: .
CDR3: CASSPGRTLLVGETQYF
DNA: TGTGCCAGCAGCCCCGGAAGAACTCTGCTTGTCGGAGAGACCCAGTACTTC

J: TRBJ2-4
V: TRBV4-1
D: TRBD1
size: .
CDR3: CASSQGSRGRRDIQYF
DNA: TGCGCCAGCAGCCAAGGCTCCAGGGGGCGCAGGGACATTCAGTACTTC

J: TRBJ2-5
V: TRBV30
D: .
size: few
CDR3: CAWRPRGLETQYF
DNA: TGTGCCTGGAGGCCTAGGGGGTTAGAGACCCAGTACTTC

J: TRBJ1-4
V: TRBV27
D: .
size: .
CDR3: CASSHREPAKLFF
DNA: TGTGCCAGCAGCCACAGGGAGCCGGCTAAACTGTTTTTT

J: TRBJ2-1
V: TRBV7-2
D: TRBD2
size: few
CDR3: CASSVGTSGGNEQFF
DNA: TGTGCCAGCAGCGTAGGGACTAGCGGGGGCAATGAGCAGTTCTTC

J: TRBJ2-6
V: TRBV6-1
D: .
size: many
CDR3: CASRRPQTAGANVLTF
DNA: TGTGCCAGCAGACGACCCCAGACAGCTGGGGCCAACGTCCTGACTTTC

J: TRBJ2-5
V: TRBV7-1
D: .
size: .
CDR3: CASSSGPLHDETQYF
DNA: TGTGCCAGCAGCTCCGGGCCTCTCCACGACGAGACCCAGTACTTC

J: TRBJ1-4
V: TRBV5-8
D: .
size: .
CDR3: CAGASPANEKLFF
DNA: TGTGCCGGGGCCTCCCCGGCTAATGAAAAACTGTTTTTT

J: TRBJ2-1
V: TRBV24-1
D: .
size: .
CDR3: CATSDASGTSYNEQFF
DNA: TGTGCCACCAGTGATGCAAGCGGGACATCCTACAATGAGCAGTTCTTC